This T cell receptor (beta chain) was identified during a study of T cell clones after liver transplantation. Study information: As an antigen-independent comparator, third-party-reactive TCRbeta sequences came from pre-transplant mixed lymphocyte reactions.

The assay was immunoSEQ multiplex PCR, and TCRdb's table has in-frame clones only and misses some. The sample comprises fewer than 85,000 clones, about four fifths of which are singletons, and about 0.79% rests with the top ten. The germline CDR1 and CDR2 sequences are MNHEY and SVGAGI. The V and J ends lost 6 bases and 0 bases respectively, with 7 bases between them. The CDR3 contains 13 residues. The V call is TRBV6-5, the J call TRBJ2-3; D may match TRBD1 or TRBD2 (5 bases each). This TCR came from a human patient who received a liver transplant. Some T cells may be provided by the graft donor. The sample here was CD4+ T cells from blood, taken 12 months after liver transplant. The CDR3 protein is CASRGTSTDTQYF. CDR3 nucleotides: TGTGCCAGCAGAGGGACCAGCACAGATACGCAGTATTTT.